These 8 T cell receptor beta chains came from one sample sequenced in a study of Graves' ophthalmopathy and Graves' hyperthyroidism. The authors amplified TCR beta CDR3 regions, and they did so from RNA transcripts for repertoire sequencing. The first-round RT-PCR employed HTBI primers together with the Qiagen OneStep RT-PCR kit. A multiplex PCR was then performed as the second round. One entry per CDR3 protein, called by TCRdb with MiXCR from the multiplex PCR reads. The sample lists 1 million to 1.3 million distinct CDR3 sequences, 35% to 40% seen once, with 11% in the top ten. The material sequenced was peripheral blood or thyroid tissue (not recorded which). The source of these receptors is an adult man with Graves' hyperthyroidism.

About this clonotype itself: The junction departs from the called germline gene at one end, perhaps through a read error. The chain is built from TRBV10-3 and TRBJ1-1; D unclear. Germline values: CDR1 ENHRY, CDR2 SYGVKD. The CDR3 sequence is 14 residues long. The CDR3 bases are TGTGCCACCAGTAGGGCACCAATGAACACTGAAGCTTTCTTT. This gives the protein CATSRAPMNTEAFF.

Only a few counts were recorded for this clonotype. This rearrangement joins TRBV20-1 to TRBJ1-6; possibly TRBD1 for D (5 bases). The V end was cut by 3 bases, the J end by 12 bases, with 24 bases between. This CDR3 contains 16 residues. The germline V gene has CDR1 DFQATT and CDR2 SNEGSKA (reference sequence). CDR3 in DNA: TGCAGTGCTAGGGGGCTTTTAAGCCATAAAAGTGGACCCCTCCACTTT. Its translation is CSARGLLSHKSGPLHF.

This clonotype was counted between two and nine times. With a much larger clone just one base away, this may be a read error. The gene calls are TRBV29-1 and TRBJ2-2; D not resolved. This CDR3 contains 13 residues. CDR1 and CDR2 from the germline V gene are SQVTM and ANQGSEA. CDR3: CGVELSRTGELFF. The CDR3 DNA sequence: TGCGGCGTTGAATTGAGTCGAACCGGGGAGCTGTTTTTT.

The chain couples TRBV6-5 to TRBJ2-7; 7 nucleotides match TRBD1. The CDR3 covers 14 residues. V trimming: 6 bases; J trimming: 3 bases; junction bases outside the gene matches: 8. Germline assignment: CDR1 MNHEY and CDR2 SVGAGI. The CDR3 spells CASRNKNRGYEQYF. The CDR3 nucleotides are TGTGCCAGCAGGAACAAAAACAGGGGCTACGAGCAGTACTTC.

The chain carries TRBV2 and TRBJ2-7; D is perhaps TRBD1 or TRBD2 (5 bases each). With 4 bases removed from V and 0 bases from J, the gap between germline ends came to 16 bases. CDR1 and CDR2 from the germline V gene are SNHLY and FYNNEI. This CDR3 spans 16 amino acids. DNA for the CDR3: TGTGCCAGCAGTGCCAATCCAGGGACGAACTCCTACGAGCAGTACTTC. This codes for CASSANPGTNSYEQYF.

This chain joins TRBV7-9 and TRBJ2-1; TRBD2 matches at 11 bases. CDR1 is SEHNR and CDR2 is FQNEAQ in the germline V gene (reference sequence). V shed 1 base and J 7 bases; nucleotides not matched to a gene: 3. This CDR3 contains 15 residues. CDR3 coding DNA: TGTGCCAGCAGCTTAGGTAGCGGGAGGGCAAATGAGCAGTTCTTC. Translating it yields CASSLGSGRANEQFF.

This clonotype appeared a single time. The chain joins TRBV3-1 to TRBJ1-2; 10 bases fit TRBD1. The CDR3 runs to 15 residues. Germline V gene data show CDR1 as LGHDT and CDR2 as YNNKEL (reference sequence). After removal of 1 base from V and 12 bases from J, the junction contained 11 bases not matched to a gene. The CDR3 sequence: CASSQGGGTGAADTF. CDR3 bases: TGTGCCAGCAGCCAAGGAGGGGGGACAGGGGCCGCTGACACCTTC.

The chain recombines TRBV2 with TRBJ2-7, with TRBD2 matching 7 bases. Unmatched junction bases numbered 3, after V lost 4 bases and J lost 3 bases. Germline values: CDR1 SNHLY, CDR2 FYNNEI. The CDR3 has 13 amino acids. CDR3 amino acids: CASSGGGDYEQYF. The CDR3 nucleotides are TGTGCCAGCAGTGGGGGGGGTGACTACGAGCAGTACTTC.